The present TCR beta chain was sequenced within a study of human T cells and chemical hapten exposure. Unique molecular identifiers were linked by the library to individual cDNA molecules. TCRdb used MiXCR to reprocess the RACE reads, holding one entry per CDR3 protein. The sample lists roughly 120,000 distinct CDR3 sequences, roughly 12% seen once, with 1.2% to 1.5% in the top ten. Germline values: CDR1 SGHRS, CDR2 YFSETQ. The ends were cut back, 4 bases at V and 0 bases at J, with 9 bases in the middle. The CDR3 runs 14 residues. This clonotype was picked up many times. Time point given: patch test 1, 2 weeks after DPC sensitization. Treatment indicated: therapeutic diphenylcyclopropenone sensitization with weekly scalp DPC.

The V call is TRBV5-1, the J call TRBJ2-3, with no clear D. The receptor was isolated from a woman in her forties or fifties with alopecia areata. Some clones in this sample may be carry-over from other donors' samples. Source: whole blood, taken in connection with sensitization to the hapten diphenylcyclopropenone (DPC). CDR3 in amino acids: CASSGSTSTDTQYF. The DNA of the CDR3 is TGCGCCAGCAGCGGCTCAACTAGCACAGATACGCAGTATTTT.